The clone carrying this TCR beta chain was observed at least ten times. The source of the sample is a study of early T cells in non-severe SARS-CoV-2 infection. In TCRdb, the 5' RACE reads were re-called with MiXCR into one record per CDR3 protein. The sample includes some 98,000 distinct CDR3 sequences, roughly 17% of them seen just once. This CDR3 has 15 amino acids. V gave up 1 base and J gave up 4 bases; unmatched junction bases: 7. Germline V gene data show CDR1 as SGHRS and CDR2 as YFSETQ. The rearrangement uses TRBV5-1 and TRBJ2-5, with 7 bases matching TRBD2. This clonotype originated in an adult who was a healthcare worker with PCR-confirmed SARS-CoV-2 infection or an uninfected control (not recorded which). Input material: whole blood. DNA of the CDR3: TGCGCCAGCAGCTTGAGTACTAGCGTTGGAGAGACCCAGTACTTC. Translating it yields CASSLSTSVGETQYF.